Included here is one T cell receptor beta chain sequence, with context. Its specificity is unknown. CDR1 and CDR2 (germline): SGHNT, YYREEE (reference sequence). Unmatched junction bases numbered 7, after V lost 0 bases and J lost 5 bases. This CDR3 has 15 residues. This sample was included in a study of shared clonotypes between healthy human individuals. At a deep level, the assay was run. Data came from immunoSEQ multiplex PCR; TCRdb stores just in-frame clones and leaves some out. The sample contains about 2 million clones, 85% to 95% of which appear only once. Study-wide findings and caveats: The sharing of 5% to 6.5% of naive CD4 clonotypes was seen across a few donors. Rarefaction exposed incomplete sorted-subset sequencing despite large depth.

The receptor comes from a man between 18 and 35 years old in good health. Sequenced: naive CD4+ T cells sorted from blood. Subset in this sample: CD45RA+ positively selected. The chain links TRBV5-4 to TRBJ2-5; 7 nucleotides agree with TRBD2. This CDR3 is CASSLDGGRGETQYF. In nucleotides, the CDR3 is TGTGCCAGCAGCTTGGACGGCGGGAGAGGGGAGACCCAGTACTTC. The full variable domain, completed using reference TRBV5-4 and TRBJ2-5, is ETGVTQSPTHLIKTRGQQVTLRCSSQSGHNTVSWYQQALGQGPQFIFQYYREEENGRGNFPPRFSGLQFPNYSSELNVNALELDDSALYLCASSLDGGRGETQYFGPGTRLLVL.